The following is a TCR beta chain sequence with its context. The data were obtained in a study of early T cells in non-severe SARS-CoV-2 infection. Unique molecular identifiers were added to individual cDNA molecules. MiXCR, applied by TCRdb to the 5' RACE reads, yields one record per CDR3 protein. Of 74,000 or so distinct CDR3 sequences listed, around a tenth are singletons. Trimming at V came to 4 bases and at J to 1 base, leaving 18 bases not matched to a gene. The CDR3 sequence is 21 residues long. The germline gives CDR1 SEHNR, CDR2 FQNEAQ (reference sequence). The sample was whole blood. This TCR was sampled from an adult who was a healthcare worker with PCR-confirmed SARS-CoV-2 infection or an uninfected control (not recorded which). The gene calls are TRBV7-9 and TRBJ2-2; 10 nucleotides align to TRBD2. The CDR3 region has the DNA TGTGCCAGCAGCTCCACCGACCCCAGGGCCTTAGCGGGGGGGAACACCGGGGAGCTGTTTTTT. It codes for CASSSTDPRALAGGNTGELFF.